This TCR beta chain was observed in a study of T cell responses to AZD1222 COVID-19 vaccine. General observations from the study: A reported finding is that nearly half of spike-specific TCRs target unmutated variant regions. The CD4 TCRs associated with vaccination extended across spike and predominated at 160-218 and 743-854.

The germline V gene encodes CDR1 LGHDT and CDR2 YNNKEL (reference sequence). V was pared by 0 bases and J by 7 bases, with 5 bases between. This CDR3 has 12 amino acids. In the case of this clone: Its specificity is unknown.

Sequencing used immunoSEQ multiplex PCR; TCRdb keeps in-frame clones, though not all of them. Of approximately 120,000 clones listed, 88% are singletons. The gene calls are TRBV3-1 (or the pseudogene TRBV3-2) and TRBJ2-3; no firm D call. Here the sequenced sample was peripheral blood, taken on day 0 of AZD1222 vaccination. This sequence was found in an adult in good health. The CDR3 coding sequence is TGTGCCAGCAGCCAAGATCCAAATACGCAGTATTTT. Protein sequence: CASSQDPNTQYF.